This T cell receptor beta chain was recorded in a study of blood T cell repertoires in COVID-19. There are 16 residues in the CDR3. Trimming removed 3 bases from V and 2 bases from J, with 17 bases in between. Germline CDR1 and CDR2: MNHNS and SASEGT. Data came from immunoSEQ multiplex PCR; TCRdb stores just in-frame clones and leaves some out. The repertoire holds 150,000 to 200,000 clones, with 84% as singletons. The sequenced material came from PBMCs or T cells enriched from blood (not recorded which). V is TRBV6-1 and J is TRBJ2-7, with D possibly matching TRBD2 (7 bases). The receptor comes from a man aged 45-65 years who had recovered from COVID-19. The DNA for the CDR3 is TGTGCCAGCAGTGAGGGGGGGCTTCATGGCACCTACGAGCAGTACTTC. Protein product: CASSEGGLHGTYEQYF.